This T cell receptor (beta chain) stems from a study of T cells after yellow fever vaccination. Trimming pared 1 base from V and 3 bases from J, leaving 7 bases between. CDR1 and CDR2 from the germline V gene are LNHNV and YYDKDF (reference sequence). The CDR3 consists of 13 residues. A few counts support this clonotype. TCRdb reprocessed the 5' RACE reads via MiXCR and lists one record per CDR3 protein. The sample includes about 350,000 distinct CDR3 sequences, roughly 3.9% of them seen just once. The sequence came from a man aged 18-30 years who received the YFV17D yellow fever vaccine. The J gene is TRBJ2-7, the V gene TRBV15, with D perhaps matching TRBD2 (5 bases). This material consisted of PBMCs, taken 5 days after the yellow fever booster vaccination. The CDR3 sequence is CATSRAAGYEQYF. The CDR3 DNA reads as TGTGCCACCAGCAGAGCCGCGGGCTACGAGCAGTACTTC.